This T cell receptor (beta chain) was identified during a study of cytomegalovirus exposure and HLA in healthy donors (dated by TCRdb to 2015 to 2018). With regard to the full study: In an earlier analysis of some 550 of the donors, around 290 Gb of sequence data and 117 million unique TCR beta sequences from roughly 200 million T cells were reported. About 320 gigabases of sequencing data and approximately 85 million unique TCR sequences were included in an early release covering 500 to 750 HLA-typed donors. The genetic ancestry cluster associated with self-reported Caucasian donors included about four fifths of the 398 genotyped donors. The study aimed to test whether cataloging public T cell receptors could reveal signatures of past pathogen exposure. Using immunosequencing, the study profiled T cell repertoires from some 670 subjects and related those repertoires to cytomegalovirus serostatus. In addition to the first cohort of 666 subjects, a separate validation cohort of approximately 130 different subjects was used. To predict cytomegalovirus infection status, the study combined high-throughput TCR immunosequencing, statistical association of individual TCRs with disease status, and machine learning. A later analysis re-analyzed previously published TCR beta repertoires from 666 donors and added high-resolution HLA genotyping to study TCR occurrence patterns. The later analysis used no new phenotypic data to find candidate immune exposures, relying instead on TCR beta sequences and their occurrence across donors. To decide whether each TCR beta V gene segment behaved as functional or pseudogenic, an earlier analysis of some 600 of the donors relied on high-throughput TCR beta sequencing. Donor age, sex, ethnicity and CMV serostatus were compiled alongside the repertoire data. Genome-wide SNP genotypes for about 55% of the roughly 670 donors were used in a later genetic analysis, which treated that subset as a discovery cohort. All discovery cohort repertoires had been generated on a single sequencing platform. Both class I and class II loci were covered by HLA typing, at four-digit resolution. The number of donors typed differed by locus, with 629-630 for A, B, C, DRB1 and DQB1, more than 500 for DQA1, 606 for DPA1, and some 440 for DPB1. Four or five DR-DQ haplotypes were treated as single units for association and clustering because of strong linkage in the cohort. Across approximately 400 genotyped donors of the cohort, an average of about 240,000 unique TCR beta nucleotide sequences per donor were sequenced, and 15% to 20% of those sequences were non-productive.

A remark on this clone: Its antigen target is currently unknown. Per-base qualities were not stored, and no clone one base away is much larger.

Including the terminal cysteine and phenylalanine, the CDR3 comprises 14 residues. Just the 42-base CDR3 DNA is kept, in frame starting at base 1. CDR1 and CDR2 (MNHEY, SMNVEV) derive from the germline V gene (reference sequence). V was cut back by 2 bases and J by 9 bases, leaving a gap of 14 bases between them. The cohort consisted of 600 to 700 healthy bone marrow donors. At the time of sampling, every cohort member was nominally healthy, though immune exposures that went unrecorded were likely present. The donor was CMV seronegative and was included in the group of 352 seronegative cohort members. Each donor provided a peripheral blood sample, and peripheral blood mononuclear cells were used for TCR beta sequencing. Genomic DNA extraction from the blood cell samples was performed with the Qiagen DNeasy Blood Extraction Kit. Receptors were amplified or captured by the immunoSEQ multiplex PCR assay. A mixture of 60 forward primers for TCR Vbeta segments and 13 reverse primers for TCR Jbeta segments was used in the multiplex PCR. The CDR3 region of rearranged TCR beta genes was amplified from genomic DNA with a multiplex PCR assay. Amplified TCR beta libraries were sequenced as 87-base-pair reads on the Illumina HiSeq System. The paper's processing steps were these. A later analysis tallied 75 million to 95 million unique TCR beta chains across the 666 repertoires, and some 10 million of those chains were shared by two or more donors. Raw reads were error-corrected and collapsed into unique sequences by a nearest-neighbor algorithm in which closely related sequences were merged to remove PCR and sequencing errors. CDR3 sequences were aligned to IMGT reference sequences to assign V, D and J gene segments. For a sequence to be retained, a match of at least six nucleotides was required to both a V gene segment and a J gene segment. Rearrangements were classified as productive when the CDR3 lacked stop codons and remained in frame with V and J, and all other rearrangements were classified as non-productive. CDR3 was defined by IMGT convention, running from the second conserved V-encoded cysteine to the conserved J-encoded phenylalanine. The earlier analysis of 587 of the donors excluded sequences that lacked an unambiguous match to a single V gene segment. In an earlier analysis of approximately 560 of the donors, a V segment was called functional when productive rearrangements were above 56.7%, and segregating when the standard deviation between donors exceeded 5%. A statistical classification framework was built to diagnose cytomegalovirus status from the catalog of TCR beta chain sequences. A later analysis assigned V and J genes by comparing TCR nucleotide sequences with IMGT/GENE-DB human TR gene sequences. In a later analysis, CDR3 sequences and most-parsimonious VDJ recombination scenarios were assigned using the TCRdist pipeline. A later analysis defined each TCR beta chain by its CDR3 amino acid sequence plus V-gene family, and excluded reads lacking a unique V-gene family. To address suspected cross-contamination and a sequencing artifact, a later analysis removed a few hundred highly shared, low-generation-probability nucleotide sequences. In a later analysis, a clonal expansion index for each public chain was calculated from normalized within-repertoire ranks of inferred template counts. In a later analysis, generation probabilities were computed using a VDJ recombination model fitted to out-of-frame rearrangements, and the results were checked against IGoR. In a later analysis, hypergeometric tests were used to score TCR-TCR, TCR-HLA and TCR-CMV co-occurrence, with a repertoire-size bias correction applied to TCR pairs. False discovery rates were estimated in a later analysis by permuting HLA or CMV assignments 20 times. In a later analysis, co-occurring TCRs were grouped using DBSCAN, with TCRdist sequence similarity added in when clustering inside HLA-allele-positive subsets. Repertoires with fewer than 30,000 or more than 120,000 public chains were left out of co-occurrence clustering, as were about 5 repertoires with anomalous nucleotide sharing. TCRdb stores this immuneACCESS table with in-frame sequences only. Part of the clones is absent; in the studies checked, under half of the shortfall reflects unresolved V genes, and no reason is known for the rest. V, J and clone size reflect that table, while D and trimming were determined from the DNA. This sample is represented by around 180,000 clones; approximately 81% of them were singletons. 2.4% of the sample is in the top ten clones.

The investigation overall reported the following: Linkage disequilibrium might explain the correlated functional status among segregating V segments, but an unknown experimental factor could not be ruled out. Most TCR sequences were seen in very few donors, while some public TCRs were found in many individuals. For the cohort, immune exposure information was limited to CMV serostatus. In a later analysis, most CMV-associated TCR beta chains were found to appear HLA-restricted, with HLA associations seemingly driven largely by CMV exposure. Three of the identified cytomegalovirus-associated TCR beta chains were confirmed in vitro to be specific for cytomegalovirus antigens. HLA typing was unavailable for some donors at each locus, so association tests used only the typed subset. Because the 87-base-pair reads could not distinguish some IMGT-functional V segments, including TRBV6-2 and TRBV6-3, those segments were excluded. A later analysis found that TCR association rates varied across HLA loci, with DRB1 alleles showing the most associated TCRs and HLA-C alleles the fewest. In this cohort, only TCR beta chains were sequenced, and detectable features were limited by the absence of alpha or paired-chain data. The sequencing pipeline was judged likely to have produced a cluster of highly shared sequence variants as a technical artifact. A later genetic analysis reported fewer N-insertions in productive TCRs among donors in an Asian-associated ancestry cluster than the roughly 690-donor mean. A further reported finding was that TCR beta sequences accurately predicted the HLA-A and HLA-B alleles for most subjects in the first cohort. The study gave a list of about 170 TCR beta chains associated with cytomegalovirus. In a later genetic analysis, a missense DCLRE1C variant was associated with V-gene and J-gene trimming of TCR beta chains, and the association was replicated in an independent cohort. In an earlier analysis of approximately 590 of the donors, most TCR beta V segments appeared in productive rearrangements about 87% or about 30% of the time, broadly matching IMGT annotations. A later analysis reported that several top co-occurrence clusters appeared linked to parvovirus B19, influenza, CMV and Epstein-Barr virus. In a later analysis, around 15,000 TCR beta sequences were associated with specific HLA alleles at a false discovery rate of 0.05. Some 16 rarely observed V segments, including chromosome 9 orphons, were excluded from the earlier analysis of about 500 of the donors because counts were too low. The authors suggested that the approach could potentially be generalized to other disease states and immunological phenotypes. Compared with equally common non-associated chains, HLA-associated TCR beta chains in a later analysis were more clonally expanded and had lower generation probabilities. Presence/absence analyses assumed roughly uniform sequencing depth across donors, an assumption that may not hold. When HLA alleles, especially DR and DQ, strongly co-occurred, attributing TCR associations to individual alleles was difficult. The classifier was reported to diagnose cytomegalovirus status with high specificity and sensitivity in both the original and validation cohorts.

The sequence was collected from a male donor in good health and CMV-seronegative. The sequence links TRBV27 to TRBJ2-1; TRBD2 is a possible D gene, resting on 7 matching bases. Material for sequencing was PBMCs. The CDR3 region reads CASSLAGAAPEQFF. The nucleotide sequence is given as TGTGCCAGCAGTTTAGCGGGGGCCGCCCCTGAGCAGTTCTTC.